The rows below give T cell receptor beta chains drawn from one sample of a study of cytomegalovirus exposure and HLA in healthy donors. Assay used: immunoSEQ multiplex PCR; TCRdb lists only in-frame clones, some missing. The data contain 200,000 to 250,000 clones, around 86% of them seen just once; the ten biggest clones take up about 2%. The sequencing sample was made of PBMCs. The receptors come from a woman under 30 in good health and CMV-seropositive. The CDR3 runs from the conserved cysteine through the conserved F or W. Each record gives: V gene, J gene, CDR3 protein.

TRBV11-2	TRBJ2-1	CASSLRLAGGFNEQFF
TRBV28	TRBJ1-2	CASSMEVGYTF
TRBV19	TRBJ2-2	CASSRDSSNTGELFF
TRBV5-1	TRBJ2-3	CASSLSGDHTDTQYF
TRBV2	TRBJ1-5	CASSDFGGGGQPQHF
TRBV27	TRBJ1-1	CASRPGTGNTEAFF
TRBV5-4	TRBJ1-2	CASSSGTAPGYTF
TRBV27	TRBJ2-1	CASSFLDRDNYNEQFF
TRBV19	TRBJ1-1	CASSTRRVVGTEAFF
TRBV9	TRBJ2-2	CASSVVWRADGELFF
TRBV4-1	TRBJ1-2	CASSQGPPTPDGYTF
TRBV4-1	TRBJ2-7	CASSQARQSYEQYF
TRBV29-1	TRBJ2-5	CSAGLPEQETQYF
TRBV27	TRBJ1-5	CASSLTGGESNQPQHF
TRBV5-1	TRBJ2-7	CASSLAQGEREQYF
TRBV7-2	TRBJ2-7	CASSTNPDGGYEQYF
TRBV2	TRBJ2-7	CASRPTLVYEQYF
TRBV19	TRBJ1-1	CASSPDTEAFF
TRBV15	TRBJ2-7	CATSEGLAGSYEQYF
TRBV5-1	TRBJ2-1	CASSLGTSGKNNEQFF
TRBV7-8	TRBJ2-7	CASSLGGVRTYEQYF
TRBV7-8	TRBJ2-7	CASSKGTGGYEQYF
TRBV19	TRBJ1-1	CASSIGGRGTEAFF
TRBV12-5	TRBJ1-2	CASGLGGTLYGYTF
TRBV13	TRBJ2-6	CASSLWTGGANVLTF
TRBV7-3	TRBJ1-1	CASRRTGEDEAFF
TRBV6-5	TRBJ2-7	CASSNFAGIPYEQYF
TRBV28	TRBJ2-5	CASSLSGKETQYF
TRBV28	TRBJ1-1	CASSLPRHRQLMNTEAFF
TRBV28	TRBJ2-1	CASSLSSGGVQQFF
TRBV27	TRBJ2-7	CASSSIPGLAVEQYF
TRBV6-6	TRBJ2-7	CASRQGTATYEQYF
TRBV27	TRBJ2-3	CASSPDRFWGTDTQYF
TRBV4-1	TRBJ2-7	CASSQGDRAYEQYF
TRBV4-1	TRBJ2-1	CASSRDTSEPYNEQFF
TRBV6-5	TRBJ2-7	CASSYGREGGEQYF
TRBV10-2	TRBJ2-2	CASSPPMGGPNTGELFF
TRBV4-1	TRBJ1-3	CASSQDGRGYGNTIYF
TRBV30	TRBJ2-7	CAWSVGGVTYEQYF
TRBV5-4	TRBJ1-1	CASSSGKLKLPLMNTEAFF
TRBV11-2	TRBJ1-2	CASTPAGRDYTF
TRBV19	TRBJ2-1	CASSIRGNEQFF
TRBV28	TRBJ1-1	CASSSLVRGRRGTNTEAFF
TRBV13	TRBJ2-7	CASSSRDSASYEQYF
TRBV5-1	TRBJ2-3	CASSYTGLAGGSTDTQYF
TRBV28	TRBJ1-1	CASSSTRGRGNTEAFF
TRBV15	TRBJ1-2	CATSRDRGQGGGYTF
TRBV2	TRBJ2-1	CATQTSGGNEQFF
TRBV9	TRBJ2-7	CASSVGSAYEQYF
TRBV5-5	TRBJ1-1	CASSQRQPMNTEAFF
TRBV7-9	TRBJ1-4	CASSNRVKGEKLFF
TRBV2	TRBJ2-5	CASRATGAQYF
TRBV18	TRBJ1-4	CASSPPGQVDKLFF
TRBV9	TRBJ1-3	CASSPLTGGETIYF
TRBV6-1	TRBJ2-3	CASSPDRPSTDTQYF
TRBV28	TRBJ1-2	CASSFRPGQGSMGYTF
TRBV5-1	TRBJ1-1	CASSSGQANTEAFF
TRBV5-1	TRBJ2-1	CASSFRTRSSYNEQFF
TRBV7-9	TRBJ1-2	CASSRQGRAVYGYTF
TRBV2	TRBJ2-7	CASTQEGGGIYEQYF